The sequence of this T cell receptor (beta chain) was determined in a study of molecular identifiers for immune sequencing clone quantification. In this sample, this clonotype turned up many times. The antigen remains unidentified. Study outcomes and limitations: Over 99% of effector molecules, yet under 1% of naive-cell molecules, were held by clones above 20 RNA copies.

This CDR3 region has 16 residues. In preparing bulk TCR libraries, previously described methods and listed TCR primers were used. One entry per CDR3 protein, called by TCRdb with MiXCR from the PCR reads. The profile shows more than 250,000 distinct CDR3 sequences, roughly 23% of them singletons. The source of this sequence is a human donor in good health. Some libraries in this study had Jurkat cell RNA spiked in. Sequenced input: naive CD8+ T cells from blood, with Jurkat cell RNA spiked in. Documented subset: FACS-sorted CD8+CD4-CCR7+CD45RA+ naive T cells. V usage is TRBV21-1 and J usage is TRBJ2-6. TRBV21-1 is a pseudogene locus. The CDR3 loop is CASSKDESSGANVLTF. The CDR3 DNA reads TGTGCCAGCAGCAAAGACGAGAGCTCTGGGGCCAACGTCCTGACTTTC.